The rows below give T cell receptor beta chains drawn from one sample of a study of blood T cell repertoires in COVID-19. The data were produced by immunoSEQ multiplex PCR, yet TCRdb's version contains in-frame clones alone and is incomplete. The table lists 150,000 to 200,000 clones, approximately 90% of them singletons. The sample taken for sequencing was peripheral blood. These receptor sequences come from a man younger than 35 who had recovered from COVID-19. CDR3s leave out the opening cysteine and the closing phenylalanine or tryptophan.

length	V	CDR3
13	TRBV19	ASSLFGGYGNTIY
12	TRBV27	ASSLSPLSYEQY
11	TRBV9	ASSVGEGKTQY
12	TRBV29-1	SIEGGAANAEAF
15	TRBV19	ASSISGGRGQNNEQF
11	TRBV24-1	ATSLTAGSPLH
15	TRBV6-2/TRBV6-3	ASSYAASGEFSYEQY
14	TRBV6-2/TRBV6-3	ASSYSIQGQSYEQY
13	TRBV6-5	ATRSQPSGRNEQY
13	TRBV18	ASSLNSGYYNEQF
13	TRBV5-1	ASSSTSGYTGELF
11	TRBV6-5	ASGVGVYNEQF
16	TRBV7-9	ASSIQLGTLRGWDEQF
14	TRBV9	ASSLTLADDYNEQF
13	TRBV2	ASRARVSNTGELF
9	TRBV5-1	ASSFGHEQY
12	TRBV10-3	AIRGNGGSDTQY
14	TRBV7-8	ASSLGYGTVNYGYT
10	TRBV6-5	ASSAGNSPLH
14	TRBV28	ASSFLGDSSRNEQF
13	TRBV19	ASSATDSRNSPLH
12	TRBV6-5	ASSLQGSTQPQH
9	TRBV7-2	ASSLWQGYT
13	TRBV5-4	ASSLPPGGLYGYT
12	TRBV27	ASSLLAGGWEQY
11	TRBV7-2	ASGFTDNSPLH